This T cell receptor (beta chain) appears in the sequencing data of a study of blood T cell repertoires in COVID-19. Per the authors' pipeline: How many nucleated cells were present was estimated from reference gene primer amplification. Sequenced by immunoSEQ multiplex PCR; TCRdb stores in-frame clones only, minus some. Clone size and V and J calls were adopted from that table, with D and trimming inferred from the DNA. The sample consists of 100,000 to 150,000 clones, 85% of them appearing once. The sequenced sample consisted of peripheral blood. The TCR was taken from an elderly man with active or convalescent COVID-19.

The CDR3: CASNREGETQYF. The CDR3 coding sequence is TGTGCCAGTAACAGGGAGGGGGAGACCCAGTACTTC. The V gene is TRBV19, the J gene TRBJ2-5; the D gene is possibly TRBD2 (7 bases). This CDR3 has 12 amino acids. Per germline, CDR1 LNHDA and CDR2 SQIVND (reference sequence). Trimming removed 7 bases from V and 5 bases from J, with 11 bases in between.